These 5 T cell receptor beta chains were all obtained from the same sample, sequenced in a study of post-analysis software for immune sequencing data. Points from the study as a whole: Compared with controls, patients had more of about 5 TRBV segments, including TRBV5-6, TRBV5-1 and TRBV20-1.

Their specific antigens are unknown. Unique molecular identifiers featured in each of the TCR beta cDNA libraries. Each CDR3 protein gets one entry after TCRdb re-called the PCR reads with MiXCR. The data show some 240,000 distinct CDR3 sequences, with just over 35% seen just once and around 4.8% held by the top ten. Material: blood. These receptors were collected from a girl aged 5-17 years with multiple sclerosis.

The chain joins TRBV6-2 or TRBV6-3 to TRBJ2-7; 10 bases map to TRBD2. Germline V lookup: CDR1 MNHEY, CDR2 SVGEGT. The CDR3 runs to 16 residues. The V gene end was trimmed by 4 bases and the J gene end by 3 bases; junction bases not matched to a gene: 9. The CDR3 protein is CASSSASSGSVYEQYF. The CDR3 bases are TGTGCCAGCAGTTCGGCCTCTAGCGGGAGCGTCTACGAGCAGTACTTC.

V and J are TRBV4-3 and TRBJ1-1; 8 nucleotides match TRBD1. V lost 4 bases and J lost 5; bases outside the gene matches: 6. This CDR3 has 14 amino acids. Germline lookup yields CDR1 LGHNA and CDR2 YSLEER. The CDR3, as DNA: TGCGCCAGCAGCCCATCACAGGGGGATACTGAAGCTTTCTTT. Its protein is CASSPSQGDTEAFF.

This chain joins TRBV20-1 and TRBJ2-3; no clear D gene. V was trimmed by 6 bases and J by 4 bases, leaving 8 bases between them. The CDR3 is 11 residues long. In germline, CDR1 is DFQATT, CDR2 SNEGSKA (reference sequence). The CDR3 reads CSARAADTQYF. CDR3 DNA: TGCAGTGCAAGGGCCGCAGATACGCAGTATTTT.

The rearrangement joins TRBV5-1 to TRBJ2-3; weak D call: TRBD1 (6 bases). Trimming took off 4 bases at V and 0 bases at J, with 12 bases between the two ends. This CDR3 contains 15 residues. CDR1 and CDR2 from the germline V gene are SGHRS and YFSETQ. For the CDR3, the DNA is TGCGCCAGCAGCACACAGGGAAGGAGCACAGATACGCAGTATTTT. Translated, it gives CASSTQGRSTDTQYF.

This clonotype appeared a few times. A much larger clonotype is one base distant, so this may be a read error. The V gene is TRBV28, the J gene TRBJ2-3; D is tentatively TRBD1 or TRBD2 (5 bases each). V lost 5 bases, J lost 8 bases, and 20 bases lay in between. The germline V gene has CDR1 MDHEN and CDR2 SYDVKM. This CDR3 has 15 residues. The CDR3 DNA reads TGTGCCAGCAGTGCCCCTGGGGACGTTGGAGGTACGCAGTATTTT. This codes for CASSAPGDVGGTQYF. Looking up the rest from reference TRBV28 and TRBJ2-3 gives the full variable domain: DVKVTQSSRYLVKRTGEKVFLECVQDMDHENMFWYRQDPGLGLRLIYFSYDVKMKEKGDIPEGYSVSREKKERFSLILESASTNQTSMYLCASSAPGDVGGTQYFGPGTRLTVL.